The 9 T cell receptor beta chains below come from one sample, sequenced in a study of stem cell transplantation in POMP-related autoinflammatory disease. Measured with immunoSEQ multiplex PCR; TCRdb has only the in-frame clones, and not every one. This sample has some 29,000 clones; around 88% occur once, and the top ten carry over 0.6%. This sample comprised CD4+ T cells from PBMCs, obtained before stem cell transplantation. All receptors come from a human donor with POMP-related autoinflammation and immune dysregulation (PRAID).

This clone has only one observation. The chain joins TRBV15 to TRBJ1-2; D gene uncertain. The CDR3 has 17 amino acids. The germline CDR1 and CDR2 sequences are LNHNV and YYDKDF (reference sequence). The V and J ends lost 5 bases and 2 bases respectively, with 21 bases between them. Here the CDR3 reads CATSENPPQRINYGYTF. The CDR3, as DNA: TGTGCCACCAGCGAGAACCCCCCCCAGAGGATCAACTATGGCTACACCTTC.

The chain combines TRBV6-5 with TRBJ1-2; a possible D gene is TRBD1 (5 bases). CDR1 is MNHEY, CDR2 SVGAGI, per germline. This CDR3 has 11 amino acids. V lost 4 bases, J lost 6 bases, and 6 bases lay in between. The CDR3 region has the DNA TGTGCCAGCAGTTCAGGGAATGGCTACACCTTC. This codes for CASSSGNGYTF.

The chain employs TRBV6-5 and TRBJ2-7; 9 bases align to TRBD2. The V gene end was trimmed by 6 bases and the J gene end by 6 bases; junction bases not matched to a gene: 9. Germline V gives CDR1 MNHEY, CDR2 SVGAGI. The CDR3 is made up of 14 amino acids. CDR3 sequence reads: CASRLSGGLSEQYF. In DNA form, the CDR3 reads TGTGCCAGCAGGCTTAGCGGGGGTTTGTCCGAGCAGTACTTC.

The rearrangement joins TRBV6-1 to TRBJ1-5; D is unclear. This CDR3 has 15 residues. Germline CDR1 reads MNHNS; CDR2 reads SASEGT. V was clipped by 4 bases and J by 0 bases, with 10 bases between them. CDR3: CASSGGNTSNQPQHF. CDR3 in DNA: TGTGCCAGCAGTGGGGGAAACACTAGCAATCAGCCCCAGCATTTT.

A word on this clone: The junction departs from the called germline gene at one end, perhaps through a read error. The V and J genes are TRBV6-4 and TRBJ2-1, with D unresolved. CDR1 is MRHNA, CDR2 SNTAGT, per germline. The CDR3 totals 10 residues. As DNA, the CDR3 is TGTGCCACCAAGTACAGTGAGCAGTTCTTC. Translating it yields CATKYSEQFF.

The V and J genes are TRBV4-1 and TRBJ2-6, with D tentatively TRBD1 or TRBD2 (5 bases each). Germline loops: CDR1 MGHRA, CDR2 YSYEKL. The CDR3 contains 19 residues. Trimming removed 5 bases at V and 0 bases at J, with 20 bases between. The CDR3 protein is CASSSTAGTVYSGANVLTF. The CDR3 bases are TGCGCCAGCAGCTCTACAGCCGGGACGGTTTACTCTGGGGCCAACGTCCTGACTTTC.

J is TRBJ2-5 and V is TRBV7-2; 14 bases match TRBD2. CDR3 size: 16 residues. Germline V gives CDR1 SGHTA, CDR2 FQGNSA. V gave up 5 bases and J gave up 5 bases; unmatched junction bases: 7. In DNA form, the CDR3 reads TGTGCCAGCAGCCAGGGACTAGCGGGAGTAGGGGAGACCCAGTACTTC. Encoded protein: CASSQGLAGVGETQYF. The full variable domain, completed using reference TRBV7-2 and TRBJ2-5, is GAGVSQSPSNKVTEKGKDVELRCDPISGHTALYWYRQSLGQGLEFLIYFQGNSAPDKSGLPSDRFSAERTGGSVSTLTIQRTQQEDSAVYLCASSQGLAGVGETQYFGPGTRLLVL.

The chain is built from TRBV30 and TRBJ1-3; D not certain. The CDR3 length is 14 residues. Trimming cost V 1 base and J 2 bases, with 9 bases left between them. CDR1 is GTSNPN, CDR2 SVGIG, per germline (reference sequence). DNA for the CDR3: TGTGCCTGGAGTGGGGCAGCTGCTGGAAACACCATATATTTT. Translation: CAWSGAAAGNTIYF.

V and J are TRBV7-9 and TRBJ2-2; tentative D call: TRBD1 (6 bases). Trimming left V 6 bases short and J 1 base short, with 21 bases between. Per the germline V gene, CDR1 is SEHNR and CDR2 is FQNEAQ (reference sequence). This CDR3 is 18 amino acids long. The CDR3 nucleotides read TGTGCCAGCAGTGACAAAGGTTCTGGACAGAGGAACACCGGGGAGCTGTTTTTT. It encodes CASSDKGSGQRNTGELFF.